This TCR beta chain was identified in a study of molecular identifiers for immune sequencing clone quantification. For naive CD8 T cells, sorting used the CD8+CD4-CCR7+CD45RA+ phenotype. Previously described methods and listed TCR primers were used for bulk TCR libraries. TCRdb processed the PCR reads anew with MiXCR; each CDR3 protein has one entry. The sample contains some 650,000 distinct CDR3 sequences, about 20% of which appear only once. Regarding the study as a whole: Effector cells had over 98% of their molecules in clones above 20 RNA copies, while naive cells had under 1%.

CDR1 and CDR2 (germline): LNHNV, YYDKDF (reference sequence). There are 16 residues in the CDR3. Concerning this clonotype itself: Antigen specificity is unknown. Sequence at one end of the junction differs from germline and may be a read error.

This chain joins TRBV15 and TRBJ2-4; D is undetermined. The sample consisted of naive CD8+ T cells from blood, with Jurkat cell RNA spiked in. Regarding subset: FACS-sorted CD8+CD4-CCR7+CD45RA+ naive T cells. The receptor was isolated from a human donor in good health. Some libraries in this study had Jurkat cell RNA spiked in. The CDR3 nucleotides are TGTGCCACCAGCAGAGACACAACAGTGGCCAAAAGCATTCAGTACTTC. It yields the protein CATSRDTTVAKSIQYF.